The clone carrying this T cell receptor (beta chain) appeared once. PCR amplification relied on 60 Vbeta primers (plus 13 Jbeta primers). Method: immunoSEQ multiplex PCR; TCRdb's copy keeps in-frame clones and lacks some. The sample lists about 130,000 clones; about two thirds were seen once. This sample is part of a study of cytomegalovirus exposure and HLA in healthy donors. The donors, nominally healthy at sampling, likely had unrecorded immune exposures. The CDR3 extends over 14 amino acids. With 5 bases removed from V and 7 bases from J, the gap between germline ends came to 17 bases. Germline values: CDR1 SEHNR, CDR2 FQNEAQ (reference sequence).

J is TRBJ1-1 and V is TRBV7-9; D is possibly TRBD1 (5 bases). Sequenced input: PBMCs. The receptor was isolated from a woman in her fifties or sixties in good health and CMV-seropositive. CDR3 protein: CASSQDPTGGEAFF. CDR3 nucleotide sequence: TGTGCCAGCAGCCAGGACCCCACCGGGGGTGAAGCTTTCTTT.